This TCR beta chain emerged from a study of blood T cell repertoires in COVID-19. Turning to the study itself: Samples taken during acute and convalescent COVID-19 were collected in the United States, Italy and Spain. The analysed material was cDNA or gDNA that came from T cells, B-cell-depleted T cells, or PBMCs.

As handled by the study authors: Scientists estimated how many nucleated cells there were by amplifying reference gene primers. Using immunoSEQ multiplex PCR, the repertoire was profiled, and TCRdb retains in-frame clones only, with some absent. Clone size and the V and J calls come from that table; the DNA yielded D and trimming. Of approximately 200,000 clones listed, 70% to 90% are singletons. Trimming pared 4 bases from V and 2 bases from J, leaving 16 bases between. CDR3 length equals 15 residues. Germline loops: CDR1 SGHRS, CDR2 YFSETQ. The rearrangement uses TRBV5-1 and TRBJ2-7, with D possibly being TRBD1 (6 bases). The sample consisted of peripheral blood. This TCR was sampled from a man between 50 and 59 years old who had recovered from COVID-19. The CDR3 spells CASSRAGAGPYEQYF. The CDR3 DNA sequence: TGCGCCAGCAGCCGGGCAGGGGCCGGACCCTACGAGCAGTACTTC. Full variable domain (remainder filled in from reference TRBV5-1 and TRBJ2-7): KAGVTQTPRYLIKTRGQQVTLSCSPISGHRSVSWYQQTPGQGLQFLFEYFSETQRNKGNFPGRFSGRQFSNSRSEMNVSTLELGDSALYLCASSRAGAGPYEQYFGPGTRLTVT.